This TCR beta chain originates from a study of blood T cell repertoires in COVID-19. Study-wide context: PBMCs, B-cell-depleted T cells, or T cells provided the cDNA or gDNA that made up the material.

How the authors handled the data: Researchers report that nucleated cell counts were estimated from reference gene primer amplification. Libraries were prepared by immunoSEQ multiplex PCR; TCRdb keeps only in-frame clonotypes and omits some of them. V, J and clone size are taken as reported in that table, and D and trimming were inferred from the DNA itself. This sample has about 97,000 clones, with over 80% found just once. Germline assignment: CDR1 MDHEN and CDR2 SYDVKM. V was clipped by 2 bases and J by 5 bases, with 12 bases between them. The CDR3 is made up of 14 amino acids. This TCR came from a man aged 50 or older with acute or convalescent COVID-19. The V call is TRBV28, the J call TRBJ1-2, with D possibly TRBD1 on 5 matching bases. The specimen was peripheral blood. As DNA, the CDR3 is TGTGCCAGCAGTTTAGACAGAATAATTTATGGCTACACCTTC. Translated, it gives CASSLDRIIYGYTF.